The T cell receptor (beta chain) described here comes from a study of T-cell reconstitution after alpha-beta-depleted transplantation in children. This clonotype was seen only a few times. Its antigen remains unknown. It was with unique molecular identifiers that the TCRbeta library was prepared. TCRdb processed the PCR reads anew with MiXCR; each CDR3 protein has one entry. Found here are almost 600,000 distinct CDR3 sequences, over 25% of them singletons; the top ten hold just over 35%. Trimming shortened V by 2 bases and J by 8 bases, and 7 bases separated the two germline ends. The length of the CDR3 is 12 residues. The germline V gene encodes CDR1 WSHSY and CDR2 SAAADI. General study findings and limits: At around two months after transplant, the alpha-beta T cells were reportedly derived from several hundred expanded clones that came from non-depleted graft cells. Most T-cell counts and diversity one year after the transplant came from T cells that were newly produced. In some patients, recipient T cells and intrathymic progenitors surviving conditioning explained high day-60 diversity.

This chain uses TRBV10-2 with TRBJ2-1; D is ambiguous. This TCR derives from a boy less than two years old with Wiskott-Aldrich syndrome, due to receive a stem cell transplant. Material: PBMCs, obtained before TCRalphabeta/CD19-depleted stem cell transplant. For the CDR3, the DNA is TGCGCCAGCAGTGAGAACGGGTATGAGCAGTTCTTC. Translating it yields CASSENGYEQFF.